The clone carrying this TCR beta chain has more than one count but fewer than ten. Measured with immunoSEQ multiplex PCR; TCRdb has only the in-frame clones, and not every one. The top ten clones hold 3% to 3.5% of a sample with approximately 240,000 clones, roughly nine tenths of them seen once. The entry originates in a study of blood T cell repertoires in COVID-19. V lost 5 bases, J lost 3 bases, and 7 bases lay in between. In germline, CDR1 is LNHDA, CDR2 SQIVND (reference sequence). There are 12 residues in the CDR3. This TCR came from a woman between 45 and 65 years old in a cohort exposed to, infected with or recovered from COVID-19 (not recorded which). Material: PBMCs or T cells enriched from blood (not recorded which). The rearrangement uses TRBV19 and TRBJ1-1; no clear D gene. The CDR3 loop is CASSRVYTEAFF. Here the CDR3 DNA reads TGTGCCAGTAGTCGGGTTTACACTGAAGCTTTCTTT.